The 27 T cell receptor beta chains in this list originate from one sample, sequenced in a study of CD8 T cells in ankylosing spondylitis. TCRdb independently ran MiXCR on the 5' RACE reads; one entry per CDR3 protein. The sample carries roughly 180,000 distinct CDR3 sequences, 9.8% recorded once. The sequenced material came from blood, either unsorted or a sorted T cell fraction (not recorded which). The receptors shown here come from a female donor with ankylosing spondylitis or in good health (not recorded which).

The sample holds many counts of this clonotype. The rearrangement uses TRBV27 and TRBJ1-4; no firm D call. CDR3 length equals 13 residues. V lost 3 bases and J lost 5, with 7 bases in between. Germline V gene sequence: CDR1 MNHEY, CDR2 SMNVEV (reference sequence). This chain's CDR3 is CASSFLGNEKLFF. DNA of the CDR3: TGTGCCAGCAGTTTTCTGGGAAATGAAAAACTGTTTTTT.

V usage is TRBV29-1 and J usage is TRBJ1-1; maybe TRBD1 (6 bases). The V gene lost 5 bases and the J gene lost 5 bases, with 15 bases spanning the gap. The germline gives CDR1 SQVTM, CDR2 ANQGSEA. CDR3 size: 13 residues. For the CDR3, the DNA is TGCAGCGTTTCCCCACAGGGAGAGACTGAAGCTTTCTTT. Its translation is CSVSPQGETEAFF.

In this sample, this clonotype turned up many times. The chain is built from TRBV27 and TRBJ2-2, with 11 bases matching TRBD1. This CDR3 region has 13 residues. J lost 6 bases, V lost 8 bases, and 2 bases had no gene match. From germline, CDR1 is MNHEY and CDR2 SMNVEV (reference sequence). CDR3 loop: CASGQGAAGELFF. DNA of the CDR3: TGTGCCAGCGGACAGGGGGCGGCCGGGGAGCTGTTTTTT.

The chain carries TRBV7-9 and TRBJ2-1; 8 bases map to TRBD2. The length of the CDR3 is 15 residues. From germline, CDR1 is SEHNR and CDR2 FQNEAQ (reference sequence). V was pared by 4 bases and J by 5 bases, with 7 bases of the junction left unmatched. CDR3 nucleotides: TGTGCCAGCAGCTCGCCGACTAGCGCCCACAATGAGCAGTTCTTC. Protein: CASSSPTSAHNEQFF.

This clonotype has ten or more counts. The chain links TRBV11-2 to TRBJ2-1; 7 nucleotides match TRBD2. Germline V gene lookup returns CDR1 SGHAT and CDR2 FQNNGV. Losses at the gene ends were 3 bases for V and 4 bases for J; bases not matched to a gene: 6. CDR3 size: 15 residues. CDR3 region: CASSLQAGPYNEQFF. Here the CDR3 DNA reads TGTGCCAGCAGCTTGCAAGCGGGACCGTACAATGAGCAGTTCTTC.

There are many counts of this clonotype. The V and J genes are TRBV29-1 and TRBJ2-7; D uncertain. The CDR3 sequence is 13 residues long. Germline loops: CDR1 SQVTM, CDR2 ANQGSEA. Trimming cost V 1 base and J 1 base, with 8 bases left between them. CDR3 sequence (DNA): TGCAGCGTTGAAGTAGGGATGTCCTACGAGCAGTACTTC. Translated, it gives CSVEVGMSYEQYF.

This clonotype was seen repeatedly, ten times or more. This sequence joins TRBV10-1 and TRBJ1-2, with 7 bases lining up with TRBD1. The CDR3 is 13 residues long. The V gene's germline CDR1 is WNHNN and CDR2 SYGVQD (reference sequence). V shed 4 bases and J 5 bases; nucleotides not matched to a gene: 4. CDR3 amino acids: CASSAGTAYGYTF. The DNA of the CDR3 is TGCGCCAGCAGTGCCGGGACAGCATATGGCTACACCTTC.

The CDR3 protein is CASSLQQGAGTEAFF. The CDR3 DNA is TGCGCCAGCAGCTTGCAACAGGGGGCCGGCACTGAAGCTTTCTTT. The V call is TRBV5-1, the J call TRBJ1-1; 9 bases agree with TRBD1. With 1 base clipped from V and 4 bases from J, the junction kept 5 bases outside the gene matches. The CDR3 length is 15 residues. Germline CDR1 and CDR2: SGHRS and YFSETQ. The full variable domain, in which reference TRBV5-1 and TRBJ1-1 provide the parts outside the CDR3, is KAGVTQTPRYLIKTRGQQVTLSCSPISGHRSVSWYQQTPGQGLQFLFEYFSETQRNKGNFPGRFSGRQFSNSRSEMNVSTLELGDSALYLCASSLQQGAGTEAFFGQGTRLTVV.

V gene TRBV5-4 combines with J gene TRBJ2-2; D might be TRBD2 (6 bases). Per the germline V gene, CDR1 is SGHNT and CDR2 is YYREEE (reference sequence). This CDR3 is built from 14 residues. The V and J ends lost 6 bases and 2 bases respectively, with 11 bases between them. The CDR3 region has the DNA TGTGCCAGCAACCGGGAGAGAAACACCGGGGAGCTGTTTTTT. This encodes CASNRERNTGELFF.

The chain uses TRBV7-6 and TRBJ2-3; TRBD1 is a possible D gene (5 bases). CDR3 length equals 16 residues. The germline V gene has CDR1 SGHVS and CDR2 FNYEAQ. Trimming pared 1 base from V and 4 bases from J, leaving 15 bases between. The CDR3 here is CASSLEGWLGSDTQYF. CDR3 DNA sequence: TGTGCCAGCAGCTTAGAGGGGTGGTTGGGGTCAGATACGCAGTATTTT.

This clonotype has only a few counts. This chain joins TRBV3-1 and TRBJ2-1; 7 nucleotides line up with TRBD1. This CDR3 contains 15 residues. Germline V gene lookup returns CDR1 LGHDT and CDR2 YNNKEL (reference sequence). With V trimmed by 1 base and J by 3 bases, 3 bases remained unmatched. The CDR3, as DNA: TGTGCCAGCAGCCAAGGGGACAGCGGCTACAATGAGCAGTTCTTC. Translated, it gives CASSQGDSGYNEQFF.

This chain joins TRBV6-1 and TRBJ2-2, with a possible D match to TRBD2 (6 bases). In germline, CDR1 is MNHNS, CDR2 SASEGT. CDR3 length equals 14 residues. V dropped 6 bases and J dropped 2 bases, with 10 bases sitting between them. The CDR3, as DNA: TGTGCCAGCAGCGGGGGAGTTAACACCGGGGAGCTGTTTTTT. This gives the protein CASSGGVNTGELFF.

This sequence joins TRBV12-3 or TRBV12-4 and TRBJ1-1; D unresolved. This CDR3 contains 13 residues. Deletions cut 7 bases from V and 4 bases from J, with 13 bases between. This CDR3 reads CASTAPGVTEAFF. CDR3 DNA sequence: TGTGCCAGCACCGCACCCGGGGTCACTGAAGCTTTCTTT.

This clonotype appeared a few times. This chain uses TRBV9 with TRBJ2-7, with D possibly being TRBD2 (7 bases). CDR1 SGDLS and CDR2 YYNGEE come from the germline V gene. The CDR3 sequence is 15 residues long. Trimming took off 0 bases at V and 2 bases at J, with 12 bases between the two ends. CDR3 protein: CASSVGEGVTYEQYF. CDR3 DNA sequence: TGTGCCAGCAGCGTAGGGGAGGGGGTCACCTACGAGCAGTACTTC.

V is TRBV12-5 and J is TRBJ2-1; weak D call: TRBD2 (5 bases). Germline loops: CDR1 LGHNT, CDR2 FRNRAP. V gave up 1 base and J gave up 6 bases, with 13 bases separating them. The CDR3 is 15 residues long. The CDR3: CASGLGLGEANEQFF. The CDR3 DNA reads TGTGCTAGTGGTTTGGGACTGGGAGAGGCCAATGAGCAGTTCTTC.

This clonotype was found many times. The J gene is TRBJ1-2, the V gene TRBV4-2, with D unresolved. The CDR3 is made up of 11 amino acids. Germline values: CDR1 LGHNA, CDR2 YNFKEQ. V shed 0 bases and J shed 10 bases, with 6 bases lying between them. The CDR3 sequence: CASSQEADYTF. The CDR3 nucleotides are TGTGCCAGCAGCCAAGAGGCGGACTACACCTTC.

This clonotype was seen repeatedly, ten times or more. The rearrangement joins TRBV9 to TRBJ2-1; TRBD2 aligns across 8 bases. V lost 3 bases, J lost 9 bases, and 5 bases stayed unmatched. CDR3 length: 13 residues. Looked up from germline, CDR1 is SGDLS and CDR2 is YYNGEE. The CDR3 coding sequence is TGTGCCAGCAGCGCCCAGCGGGAGTTTGAGCAGTTCTTC. Protein sequence: CASSAQREFEQFF.

This clonotype was counted a few times. This CDR3 is CAISPRGNTDTQYF. CDR3 sequence (DNA): TGTGCCATTTCACCGCGGGGGAACACAGATACGCAGTATTTT. The rearrangement joins TRBV19 to TRBJ2-3, with 7 bases that match TRBD2. The CDR3 runs 14 residues. The V gene end was trimmed by 10 bases and the J gene end by 2 bases; junction bases not matched to a gene: 9. The germline CDR1 and CDR2 sequences are LNHDA and SQIVND (reference sequence).

J is TRBJ1-1 and V is TRBV12-5; possibly TRBD1 for D (5 bases). The CDR3 extends over 17 amino acids. Trimming removed 3 bases at V and 5 bases at J, with 22 bases between. CDR1 and CDR2 from the germline V gene are LGHNT and FRNRAP. The CDR3 region has the DNA TGTGCTAGTGGTTTCGAACCCCCTAAGGCAGGGATAACTGAAGCTTTCTTT. Translated, it gives CASGFEPPKAGITEAFF.

The chain has TRBV6-2 or TRBV6-3 and TRBJ2-1, with D unresolved. Per germline, CDR1 MNHEY and CDR2 SVGEGT. V was cut by 7 bases and J by 0 bases, with 13 bases left in between. This CDR3 comprises 15 residues. The CDR3 sequence is CASNHGLSSYNEQFF. CDR3 nucleotides: TGTGCCAGCAATCACGGGCTATCCTCCTACAATGAGCAGTTCTTC.

This clonotype has just a few counts. This chain links TRBV3-1 with TRBJ1-1; D is unclear. The V gene lost 0 bases and the J gene lost 1 base, with 9 bases spanning the gap. This CDR3 region has 15 residues. Germline V gene lookup returns CDR1 LGHDT and CDR2 YNNKEL (reference sequence). CDR3 sequence (DNA): TGTGCCAGCAGCCAAGATCACAGTCAGAACACTGAAGCTTTCTTT. It encodes CASSQDHSQNTEAFF.

The rearrangement links TRBV4-1 to TRBJ2-1; 12 positions match TRBD2. V was clipped by 0 bases and J by 7 bases; unmatched bases: 1. The CDR3 runs to 15 residues. Germline loops: CDR1 MGHRA, CDR2 YSYEKL. The CDR3 nucleotides are TGCGCCAGCAGCCAAGAGGGGACTAGCGGGAATGAGCAGTTCTTC. The encoded protein is CASSQEGTSGNEQFF.

This clonotype was seen ten or more times. The chain carries TRBV6-2 or TRBV6-3 and TRBJ1-5, with TRBD1 identical over 7 bases. The CDR3 length is 15 residues. V shed 0 bases, J shed 3 bases, and the junction held 2 bases outside the gene matches. CDR1 and CDR2 (germline): MNHEY, SVGEGT. The CDR3 nucleotides read TGTGCCAGCAGTTACTCGAGGGGGCCCAATCAGCCCCAGCATTTT. As protein: CASSYSRGPNQPQHF.

The CDR3 loop is CASSLAHGELFF. In DNA, the CDR3 is TGTGCCAGCAGCTTGGCTCACGGGGAGCTGTTTTTT. The J gene is TRBJ2-2, the V gene TRBV5-6; no clear D gene. Germline CDR1 and CDR2: SGHDT and YYEEEE. Trimming shortened V by 0 bases and J by 7 bases, and 4 bases separated the two germline ends. This CDR3 spans 12 amino acids.

This rearrangement joins TRBV5-6 to TRBJ2-7; 7 bases align to TRBD1. The V segment lost 1 base and the J segment 0 bases; nucleotides outside the gene matches: 7. This CDR3 region has 16 residues. Germline CDR1 reads SGHDT; CDR2 reads YYEEEE. In DNA form, the CDR3 reads TGTGCCAGCAGCTTGTTCTGGGACAGAGACTCCTACGAGCAGTACTTC. The encoded protein is CASSLFWDRDSYEQYF.

This clonotype was detected many times. V usage is TRBV12-3 or TRBV12-4 and J usage is TRBJ1-2; no clear D. Trimming removed 7 bases at V and 3 bases at J, with 6 bases between. The length of the CDR3 is 11 residues. The CDR3 spells CASTDDYGYTF. In DNA form, the CDR3 reads TGTGCCAGCACGGACGACTATGGCTACACCTTC.

This clonotype was picked up many times. J is TRBJ2-7 and V is TRBV7-9; 7 nucleotides agree with TRBD2. In germline, CDR1 is SEHNR, CDR2 FQNEAQ (reference sequence). This CDR3 region has 15 residues. With V trimmed by 2 bases and J by 0 bases, 4 bases remained unmatched. CDR3 nucleotide sequence: TGTGCCAGCAGCTTACCGGGAGGTTACTCCTACGAGCAGTACTTC. Translating gives CASSLPGGYSYEQYF.